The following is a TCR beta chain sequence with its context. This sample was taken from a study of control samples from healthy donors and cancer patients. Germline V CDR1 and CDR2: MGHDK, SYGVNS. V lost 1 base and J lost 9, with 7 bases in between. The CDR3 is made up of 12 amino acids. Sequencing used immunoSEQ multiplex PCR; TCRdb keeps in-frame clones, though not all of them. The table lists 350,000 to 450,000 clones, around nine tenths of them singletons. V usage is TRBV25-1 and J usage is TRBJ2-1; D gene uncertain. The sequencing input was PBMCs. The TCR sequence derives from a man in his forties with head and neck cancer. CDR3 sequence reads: CASSESPSEQFF. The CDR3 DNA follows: TGTGCCAGCAGTGAATCCCCATCTGAGCAGTTCTTC.